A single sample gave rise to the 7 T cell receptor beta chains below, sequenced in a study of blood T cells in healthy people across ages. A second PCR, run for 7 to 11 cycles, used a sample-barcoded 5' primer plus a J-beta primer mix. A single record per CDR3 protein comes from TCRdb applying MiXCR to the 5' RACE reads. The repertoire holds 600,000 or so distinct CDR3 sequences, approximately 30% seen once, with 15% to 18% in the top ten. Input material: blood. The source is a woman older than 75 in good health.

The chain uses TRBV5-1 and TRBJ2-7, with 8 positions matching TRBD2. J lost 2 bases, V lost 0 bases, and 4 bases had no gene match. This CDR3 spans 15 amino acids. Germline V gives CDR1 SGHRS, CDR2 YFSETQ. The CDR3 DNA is TGCGCCAGCAGCTTGGCCGGGGGGGCCGCCTACGAGCAGTACTTC. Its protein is CASSLAGGAAYEQYF.

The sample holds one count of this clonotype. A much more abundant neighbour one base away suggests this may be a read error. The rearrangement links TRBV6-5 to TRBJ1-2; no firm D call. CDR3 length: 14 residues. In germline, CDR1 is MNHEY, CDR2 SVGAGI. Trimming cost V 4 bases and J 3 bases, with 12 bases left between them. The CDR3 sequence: CASSCVAGYYGYTF. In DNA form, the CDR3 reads TGTGCCAGCAGTTGCGTCGCGGGCTACTATGGCTACACCTTC.

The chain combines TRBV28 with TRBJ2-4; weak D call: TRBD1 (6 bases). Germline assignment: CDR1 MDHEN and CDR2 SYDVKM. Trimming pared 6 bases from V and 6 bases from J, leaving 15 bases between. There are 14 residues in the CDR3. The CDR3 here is CASSPRGVGNIQYF. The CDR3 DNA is TGTGCCAGCAGCCCCAGGGGCGTCGGAAACATTCAGTACTTC.

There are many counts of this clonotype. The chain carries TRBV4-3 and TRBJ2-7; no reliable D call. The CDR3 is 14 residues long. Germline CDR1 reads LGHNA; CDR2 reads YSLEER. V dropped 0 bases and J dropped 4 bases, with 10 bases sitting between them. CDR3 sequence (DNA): TGCGCCAGCAGCCAAGAAAATCCGTATTACGAGCAGTACTTC. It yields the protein CASSQENPYYEQYF.

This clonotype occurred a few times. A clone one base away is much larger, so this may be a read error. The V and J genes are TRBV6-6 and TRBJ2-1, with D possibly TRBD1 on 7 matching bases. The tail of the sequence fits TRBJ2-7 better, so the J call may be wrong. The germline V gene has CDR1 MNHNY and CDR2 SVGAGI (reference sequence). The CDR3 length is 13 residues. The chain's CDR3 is CASSLRGDNEQYF. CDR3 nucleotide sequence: TGTGCCAGCAGCCTCAGGGGGGACAATGAGCAGTACTTC.

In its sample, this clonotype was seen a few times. CDR3 in amino acids: CASSPAGTSGATDTQYF. The DNA for the CDR3 is TGCGCCAGCAGCCCGGCCGGGACTAGCGGGGCCACAGATACGCAGTATTTT. V and J are TRBV5-1 and TRBJ2-3; 13 positions match TRBD2. Germline V gene lookup returns CDR1 SGHRS and CDR2 YFSETQ. V was clipped by 4 bases and J by 2 bases; unmatched bases: 7. This CDR3 comprises 17 residues.

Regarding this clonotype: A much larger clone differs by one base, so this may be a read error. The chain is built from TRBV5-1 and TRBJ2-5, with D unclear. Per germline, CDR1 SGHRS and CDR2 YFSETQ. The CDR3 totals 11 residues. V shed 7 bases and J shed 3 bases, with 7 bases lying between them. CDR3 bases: TGCGCCAGCGGGTTAAAAGAGACCCAGTACTTC. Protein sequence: CASGLKETQYF. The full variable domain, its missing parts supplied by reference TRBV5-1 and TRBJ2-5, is KAGVTQTPRYLIKTRGQQVTLSCSPISGHRSVSWYQQTPGQGLQFLFEYFSETQRNKGNFPGRFSGRQFSNSRSEMNVSTLELGDSALYLCASGLKETQYFGPGTRLLVL.